Listed below are T cell receptor beta chains from one sample, sequenced in a study of coeliac disease. The data were produced by immunoSEQ multiplex PCR, yet TCRdb's version contains in-frame clones alone and is incomplete. The sample carries over 3,500 clones, approximately 73% recorded once. The material sequenced was intraepithelial lymphocytes from the gut. The receptors stem from a woman aged 18-29 years with active celiac disease. Each CDR3 is given with its conserved first and last residue. D genes are given only for firm matches. Rows may omit the clone size; those that give it use once, few, many or a size class.

cdr3_nt cdr3_aa d_call clone_size j_call v_call
TGCGCCAGCAGCAGAGGGGGAGGCCAGGGGGCTGTGGAAAAACTGTTTTTT CASSRGGGQGAVEKLFF TRBD1 NA TRBJ1-4 TRBV5-1
TGTGCCAGCAGCTTCGGCACCGGGGAGCTGTTTTTT CASSFGTGELFF NA NA TRBJ2-2 TRBV7-8
TGTGCCAGCAGAGGAGGGGGCGCTTGGAGTGGCTACACCTTC CASRGGGAWSGYTF TRBD1 NA TRBJ1-2 TRBV6-5
TGTGCCAGCAGCTTTGATACAGGGGCTGGAAACACCATATATTTT CASSFDTGAGNTIYF TRBD1 NA TRBJ1-3 TRBV7-6
TGCGCCACCGCCATTGGGACAGTCGAGCAGTACTTC CATAIGTVEQYF TRBD1 NA TRBJ2-7 TRBV10-2
TGTGCCAGCAGCTTAACAGGGGGCGCAGATGGCTACACCTTC CASSLTGGADGYTF TRBD1 few TRBJ1-2 TRBV7-3
TGTGCCAGTAGTGTCCAGGGCACAGATACGCAGTATTTT CASSVQGTDTQYF NA NA TRBJ2-3 TRBV19
TGTGCCAGCAGTGCAAGACAGGGGTCTGGAAACACCATATATTTT CASSARQGSGNTIYF TRBD1 NA TRBJ1-3 TRBV25-1
TGTGCCAGCAGTTACTCGACGGGGCAGCCCCAGCATTTT CASSYSTGQPQHF NA few TRBJ1-5 TRBV6-5
TGTGCCAGCGGGAGAGACAGGGGCCCTGGGGAGCAGTACTTC CASGRDRGPGEQYF TRBD1 NA TRBJ2-7 TRBV27
TGCAGTGCAGGGCGGGGTGAGACCCAGTACTTC CSAGRGETQYF NA NA TRBJ2-5 TRBV20-1
TGTGCCAGTAGTGATGGGCTAGCGGGGGCTAGCACAGATACGCAGTATTTT CASSDGLAGASTDTQYF TRBD2 NA TRBJ2-3 TRBV19
TGTGCCTCCTGGTCGGGGTATAGCCACGAGCAGTACTTC CASWSGYSHEQYF NA once TRBJ2-7 TRBV28
TGTGCCAGCAGCTTACAGAACAGGGTCTTGGATGGCTACACCTTC CASSLQNRVLDGYTF NA NA TRBJ1-2 TRBV7-2
TGCGCCAGCAGCCAGGACAGGGGGCTAGATACGCAGTATTTT CASSQDRGLDTQYF TRBD1 NA TRBJ2-3 TRBV5-1
TGTGCCAGCAGTTACTCGACTGGGGGGACTGAAGCTTTCTTT CASSYSTGGTEAFF NA few TRBJ1-1 TRBV6-6
TGTGCCAGCAGCTTAGGGGTCGGAGACAGGGGATCAAATTATGGCTACACCTTC CASSLGVGDRGSNYGYTF TRBD1 NA TRBJ1-2 TRBV7-8
TGCAGTGTATCCGAGACCCAGTACTTC CSVSETQYF NA once TRBJ2-5 TRBV20-1
TGCAGCATTTGGACAGGGGTTACCCTCCACTTT CSIWTGVTLHF TRBD1 NA TRBJ1-6 TRBV29-1
TGTGCCAGCAGCTCTGAGGGTTTATACACTGAAGCTTTCTTT CASSSEGLYTEAFF NA NA TRBJ1-1 TRBV7-2
TGCGCCAGCAGCTCGACCGGGACAGGGGGGGATACGCAGTATTTT CASSSTGTGGDTQYF TRBD1 large TRBJ2-3 TRBV5-1
TGTGCCAGCAGTAGCTTAGGACAGTTCTATGGCTACACCTTC CASSSLGQFYGYTF NA NA TRBJ1-2 TRBV6-5
TGCGCCAGCAGCCTGGGGACAGCCTACGAGCAGTACTTC CASSLGTAYEQYF TRBD1 NA TRBJ2-7 TRBV4-1
TGCAGCGTTCATAGGAAAGAGGGCGGGGAGCTGTTTTTT CSVHRKEGGELFF NA NA TRBJ2-2 TRBV29-1
TGTGCCAGCAGCCAAGAGGGACAGGGCAATGAGCAGTTCTTC CASSQEGQGNEQFF TRBD1 medium-sized TRBJ2-1 TRBV4-2
TGCGCCACCGGAAGCGGGGGCGACACCGGGGAGCTGTTTTTT CATGSGGDTGELFF TRBD2 large TRBJ2-2 TRBV5-1
TGTGCCAGCAGTTACTCAGCGACCCAGTACTTC CASSYSATQYF NA NA TRBJ2-5 TRBV6-5
TGTGCCAGCAGCCAAGGGGTGGCTAGCGGGGCCTACCTACAAGAGACCCAGTACTTC CASSQGVASGAYLQETQYF TRBD2 NA TRBJ2-5 TRBV4-2